What follows are 22 T cell receptor beta chains derived from one specimen sequenced in a study of blood T cell repertoires in COVID-19. Clones were read by immunoSEQ multiplex PCR, and TCRdb kept only the in-frame ones, dropping some. The table has under 350,000 clones, 89% seen once. The sequencing sample was made of peripheral blood. These receptors were collected from a woman younger than 45 with COVID-19, enrolled during active disease.

The rearrangement links TRBV20-1 to TRBJ1-5, with TRBD1 matching 9 bases. Germline-derived CDR1 and CDR2 are DFQATT and SNEGSKA (reference sequence). The CDR3 totals 16 residues. Trimming removed 3 bases from V and 0 bases from J; junction bases left unmatched: 6. In DNA form, the CDR3 reads TGCAGTGCTAGTCACTACAGGGGGCTTAGCAATCAGCCCCAGCATTTT. Amino acid sequence: CSASHYRGLSNQPQHF.

V is TRBV6-5 and J is TRBJ1-5; a weak D match, TRBD1 (5 bases). The CDR3 is 12 residues long. Germline CDR1 reads MNHEY; CDR2 reads SVGAGI. Trimming stripped 4 bases from V and 6 bases from J, with 7 bases between. The CDR3 is CASSSQGQPQHF. The CDR3 bases are TGTGCCAGCAGTTCGCAGGGTCAGCCCCAGCATTTT.

The gene calls are TRBV7-2 and TRBJ1-5; D call uncertain. V was shortened by 5 bases and J by 0 bases, with 5 bases between the two germline ends. This CDR3 region has 13 residues. Germline-derived CDR1 and CDR2 are SGHTA and FQGNSA. The CDR3: CASSRDSNQPQHF. In nucleotides, the CDR3 is TGTGCCAGCAGCAGAGATAGCAATCAGCCCCAGCATTTT.

The chain employs TRBV5-1 and TRBJ1-6, with D perhaps matching TRBD1 (5 bases). Germline V gene lookup returns CDR1 SGHRS and CDR2 YFSETQ. The CDR3 sequence is 14 residues long. Trimming shortened V by 2 bases and J by 7 bases, and 10 bases separated the two germline ends. The CDR3 loop is CASSLGRANSPLHF. In nucleotides, the CDR3 is TGCGCCAGCAGCTTAGGCAGGGCAAATTCACCCCTCCACTTT. Full variable domain (remainder filled in from reference TRBV5-1 and TRBJ1-6): KAGVTQTPRYLIKTRGQQVTLSCSPISGHRSVSWYQQTPGQGLQFLFEYFSETQRNKGNFPGRFSGRQFSNSRSEMNVSTLELGDSALYLCASSLGRANSPLHFGNGTRLTVT.

The rearrangement joins TRBV4-1 to TRBJ2-3; TRBD2 matches at 7 bases. J lost 5 bases, V lost 0 bases, and 8 bases had no gene match. There are 16 residues in the CDR3. CDR1 MGHRA and CDR2 YSYEKL come from the germline V gene. CDR3 bases: TGCGCCAGCAGCCAAGATCAGGCTAGCGGTGTAGATACGCAGTATTTT. Its translation is CASSQDQASGVDTQYF.

The rearrangement joins TRBV6-2 or TRBV6-3 to TRBJ1-5; TRBD1 is a possible D gene (5 bases). Trimming left V 5 bases short and J 4 bases short, with 9 bases between. This CDR3 region has 13 residues. The V gene's germline CDR1 is MNHEY and CDR2 SVGEGT. The CDR3 reads CASSGGGNQPQHF. For the CDR3, the DNA is TGTGCCAGCAGTGGCGGGGGGAATCAGCCCCAGCATTTT.

The chain joins TRBV28 to TRBJ1-6, with 11 bases matching TRBD1. The V gene's germline CDR1 is MDHEN and CDR2 SYDVKM. With 6 bases clipped from V and 6 bases from J, the junction kept 7 bases outside the gene matches. The CDR3 totals 16 residues. In nucleotides, the CDR3 is TGTGCCAGCAGCTCCCCAGGGACAGGGGGTAATTCACCCCTCCACTTT. Its translation is CASSSPGTGGNSPLHF. Supplemented by reference TRBV28 and TRBJ1-6, the full variable domain reads DVKVTQSSRYLVKRTGEKVFLECVQDMDHENMFWYRQDPGLGLRLIYFSYDVKMKEKGDIPEGYSVSREKKERFSLILESASTNQTSMYLCASSSPGTGGNSPLHFGNGTRLTVT.

The chain has TRBV4-1 and TRBJ1-4; the match to TRBD1 covers 10 bases. Trimming took 7 bases from V and 8 from J; bases not matched to a gene: 4. Germline CDR1 is MGHRA and CDR2 is YSYEKL. This CDR3 contains 13 residues. The CDR3 sequence is CASTGTGEEKLFF. The CDR3 DNA follows: TGCGCCAGCACCGGGACAGGGGAAGAAAAACTGTTTTTT.

V is TRBV9 and J is TRBJ2-1; D uncertain. V shed 0 bases and J shed 5 bases, with 6 bases lying between them. Germline-derived CDR1 and CDR2 are SGDLS and YYNGEE. This CDR3 is 13 amino acids long. This CDR3 is CASSVGANNEQFF. The CDR3 coding sequence is TGTGCCAGCAGCGTAGGGGCCAACAATGAGCAGTTCTTC.

The chain has TRBV29-1 and TRBJ2-5; 7 bases fit TRBD1. This CDR3 comprises 13 residues. The V gene end was trimmed by 5 bases and the J gene end by 4 bases; junction bases not matched to a gene: 7. Germline lookup yields CDR1 SQVTM and CDR2 ANQGSEA. This CDR3 reads CSVRQGGGETQYF. CDR3 coding DNA: TGCAGCGTTCGACAGGGCGGTGGAGAGACCCAGTACTTC.

This chain uses TRBV6-5 with TRBJ1-1, with D unclear. The CDR3 has 12 residues. The V end was cut by 8 bases, the J end by 4 bases, with 11 bases between. Germline CDR1 is MNHEY and CDR2 is SVGAGI. The chain's CDR3 is CASWAEFTEAFF. CDR3 in DNA: TGTGCCAGCTGGGCAGAGTTCACTGAAGCTTTCTTT.

The V gene is TRBV5-6, the J gene TRBJ1-2; no firm D call. CDR3 length: 13 residues. Germline CDR1 SGHDT, CDR2 YYEEEE. With 2 bases removed from V and 2 bases from J, the gap between germline ends came to 7 bases. CDR3 protein: CASSFELNYGYTF. CDR3 nucleotide sequence: TGTGCCAGCAGCTTTGAACTAAACTATGGCTACACCTTC.

This sequence joins TRBV4-1 and TRBJ1-1; perhaps TRBD1 as D (5 bases). Germline-derived CDR1 and CDR2 are MGHRA and YSYEKL. V lost 5 bases to trimming and J lost 5 bases, with 15 bases between them. The CDR3 runs 14 residues. CDR3 sequence reads: CASSATAFGTEAFF. The CDR3 DNA sequence: TGCGCCAGCAGCGCGACAGCCTTTGGAACTGAAGCTTTCTTT.

The rearrangement joins TRBV7-8 to TRBJ2-7; D gene unclear. The CDR3 runs 12 residues. V lost 0 bases to trimming and J lost 7 bases, with 7 bases between them. Germline V lookup: CDR1 SGHVS, CDR2 FQNEAQ. The CDR3 region has the DNA TGTGCCAGCAGCTTAGCCTTGAGGGAGCAGTACTTC. It specifies CASSLALREQYF.

The chain joins TRBV4-2 to TRBJ2-2; D may be TRBD2 (6 bases). The CDR3 is made up of 17 amino acids. CDR1 is LGHNA, CDR2 YNFKEQ, per germline. Trimming stripped 3 bases from V and 2 bases from J, with 16 bases between. Written as DNA, the CDR3 is TGTGCCAGCAGCCAGCGTACTAGCTTATTTAACACCGGGGAGCTGTTTTTT. It translates to CASSQRTSLFNTGELFF.

The genes are TRBV19 and TRBJ1-1; no clear D. The CDR3 sequence is 16 residues long. Germline lookup yields CDR1 LNHDA and CDR2 SQIVND (reference sequence). Trimming removed 4 bases from V and 0 bases from J, with 15 bases in between. The CDR3 DNA sequence: TGTGCCAGTAGTAAGCTAGCCGGCTCAATGAACACTGAAGCTTTCTTT. Protein product: CASSKLAGSMNTEAFF.

This sequence joins TRBV7-2 and TRBJ2-7; 7 positions match TRBD1. The trim removed 5 bases at V and 3 bases at J, leaving 10 bases unmatched. CDR3 length: 15 amino acids. Per the germline V gene, CDR1 is SGHTA and CDR2 is FQGNSA. CDR3: CASSRSRDRVYEQYF. The CDR3 bases are TGTGCCAGCAGCCGGTCCCGGGACAGAGTCTACGAGCAGTACTTC.

The rearrangement joins TRBV2 to TRBJ1-1; 7 bases agree with TRBD1. CDR1 is SNHLY and CDR2 is FYNNEI in the germline V gene. CDR3 size: 16 residues. Germline trimming cut 6 bases from V and 4 bases from J; bases unmatched to any gene: 14. CDR3 residues: CASSPPGDRHSTEAFF. CDR3 coding DNA: TGTGCCAGCAGCCCACCGGGGGACAGACACAGCACTGAAGCTTTCTTT.

This clone was counted a single time. V is TRBV12-3 or TRBV12-4 and J is TRBJ1-3; D unresolved. V was shortened by 7 bases and J by 8 bases, with 12 bases between the two germline ends. The CDR3 contains 12 residues. This CDR3 reads CASTPNVDTIYF. The CDR3 region has the DNA TGTGCCAGCACCCCAAACGTAGACACCATATATTTT.

The chain combines TRBV2 with TRBJ2-3; D not certain. The CDR3 totals 14 residues. Trimming took off 3 bases at V and 4 bases at J, with 11 bases between the two ends. From germline, CDR1 is SNHLY and CDR2 FYNNEI. Here the CDR3 reads CASSDPGIADTQYF. In DNA, the CDR3 is TGTGCCAGCAGTGATCCGGGTATCGCAGATACGCAGTATTTT.

The chain employs TRBV7-3 and TRBJ2-1; 8 positions agree with TRBD1. Per germline, CDR1 SGHTA and CDR2 FQGTGA. The CDR3 is made up of 15 amino acids. J was trimmed by 0 bases and V by 5 bases; bases with no gene match: 3. CDR3 in amino acids: CASSRTGSSYNEQFF. CDR3 nucleotides: TGTGCCAGCAGCCGGACAGGGAGCTCCTACAATGAGCAGTTCTTC. The full variable domain, completed using reference TRBV7-3 and TRBJ2-1, is GAGVSQTPSNKVTEKGKYVELRCDPISGHTALYWYRQSLGQGPEFLIYFQGTGAADDSGLPNDRFFAVRPEGSVSTLKIQRTERGDSAVYLCASSRTGSSYNEQFFGPGTRLTVL.

The rearrangement uses TRBV28 and TRBJ1-6; a weak D match, TRBD1 (6 bases). The CDR3 length is 15 residues. The V gene's germline CDR1 is MDHEN and CDR2 SYDVKM. The ends were cut back, 3 bases at V and 8 bases at J, with 14 bases in the middle. CDR3 sequence: CASSLVQGRDSPLHF. As DNA, the CDR3 is TGTGCCAGCAGTTTGGTGCAGGGGCGGGATTCACCCCTCCACTTT.